These T cell receptor beta chains were read from a single sample in a study of T cell responses to AZD1222 COVID-19 vaccine. This table comes from immunoSEQ multiplex PCR, and its TCRdb copy is limited to in-frame clones, with some not included. The sample lists about 110,000 clones; 89% were seen once. Material: peripheral blood, obtained 28 days after the second AZD1222 dose. These receptor sequences come from an adult who received the AZD1222 COVID-19 vaccine. The CDR3 runs from the conserved cysteine through the conserved F or W. The order of the fields is J gene, clone size, D gene, V gene, CDR3 DNA, CDR3 protein. D genes are given only for firm matches. Size is omitted from some rows. Given values are once, few, many or a class for expanded clones.

j_call: TRBJ1-6; clone_size: .; d_call: .; v_call: TRBV19; cdr3_nt: TGTGCCAGTAGTCCGGGGGTACGCGTGGATTCACCCCTCCACTTT; cdr3_aa: CASSPGVRVDSPLHF
j_call: TRBJ2-1; clone_size: .; d_call: .; v_call: TRBV28; cdr3_nt: TGTGCCAGCAGTTCCGCGAGGGGGGATATTGGCATCAATGAGCAGTTCTTC; cdr3_aa: CASSSARGDIGINEQFF
j_call: TRBJ2-7; clone_size: .; d_call: .; v_call: TRBV7-2; cdr3_nt: TGTGCCAGCAGCTCGGGACCCGGGGAGCAGTACTTC; cdr3_aa: CASSSGPGEQYF
j_call: TRBJ2-7; clone_size: .; d_call: .; v_call: TRBV2; cdr3_nt: TGTGCCAGCAGTCATGACAGCTACGAGCAGTACTTC; cdr3_aa: CASSHDSYEQYF
j_call: TRBJ1-3; clone_size: .; d_call: TRBD1; v_call: TRBV6-6; cdr3_nt: TGTGCCAGCAGTTCCGGGACAGGGGTTTTAGTAAACACCATATATTTT; cdr3_aa: CASSSGTGVLVNTIYF
j_call: TRBJ2-1; clone_size: .; d_call: TRBD1; v_call: TRBV28; cdr3_nt: TGTGCCAGCAGTTCCGGGGACAGGGATAACAATGAGCAGTTCTTC; cdr3_aa: CASSSGDRDNNEQFF
j_call: TRBJ2-7; clone_size: .; d_call: .; v_call: TRBV10-3; cdr3_nt: TGTGCCATCAGCAGACCGCCCGGGAACGAGCAGTACTTC; cdr3_aa: CAISRPPGNEQYF
j_call: TRBJ2-7; clone_size: .; d_call: TRBD1; v_call: TRBV27; cdr3_nt: TGTGCCAGCAGGCCGGGACAGGCGACCTACGAGCAGTACTTC; cdr3_aa: CASRPGQATYEQYF
j_call: TRBJ1-5; clone_size: .; d_call: .; v_call: TRBV10-2; cdr3_nt: TGCGCCAGCTTACCGGGACACTTTAATCAGCCCCAGCATTTT; cdr3_aa: CASLPGHFNQPQHF
j_call: TRBJ1-3; clone_size: .; d_call: .; v_call: TRBV5-1; cdr3_nt: TGCGCCAGCAGCACACAGGGACCTGGAAACACCATATATTTT; cdr3_aa: CASSTQGPGNTIYF
j_call: TRBJ2-7; clone_size: .; d_call: .; v_call: TRBV10-2; cdr3_nt: TGCGCCAGCAGGGTACGGGAGTCCCACGAGCAGTACTTC; cdr3_aa: CASRVRESHEQYF
j_call: TRBJ1-5; clone_size: .; d_call: .; v_call: TRBV7-2; cdr3_nt: TGTGCCAGCAGCTTAGGCAGGGGTAATCAGCCCCAGCATTTT; cdr3_aa: CASSLGRGNQPQHF
j_call: TRBJ2-2; clone_size: .; d_call: .; v_call: TRBV28; cdr3_nt: TGTGCCAGCAGTTTTGGAGGGACCGGGGAGCTGTTTTTT; cdr3_aa: CASSFGGTGELFF
j_call: TRBJ2-7; clone_size: few; d_call: TRBD2; v_call: TRBV5-4; cdr3_nt: TGTGCCAGCAGCCGGACTAGCGGGGATACTAACGAGCAGTACTTC; cdr3_aa: CASSRTSGDTNEQYF
j_call: TRBJ2-1; clone_size: once; d_call: TRBD2; v_call: TRBV28; cdr3_nt: TGTGCCAGCAGTTTAAGCGGGAGAGTCAATGAGCAGTTCTTC; cdr3_aa: CASSLSGRVNEQFF
j_call: TRBJ1-1; clone_size: .; d_call: .; v_call: TRBV4-3; cdr3_nt: TGCGCCAGCAGCCGGGTGATCCAACAGGGAGTTGGGACTGAAGCTTTCTTT; cdr3_aa: CASSRVIQQGVGTEAFF
j_call: TRBJ2-4; clone_size: .; d_call: .; v_call: TRBV6-5; cdr3_nt: TGTGCCAGCAGTTACGACGGAGCCAAAAACATTCAGTACTTC; cdr3_aa: CASSYDGAKNIQYF
j_call: TRBJ2-5; clone_size: .; d_call: TRBD1; v_call: TRBV7-2; cdr3_nt: TGTGCCAGCAGCGGGGACAGGGAAGAGACCCAGTACTTC; cdr3_aa: CASSGDREETQYF
j_call: TRBJ2-1; clone_size: .; d_call: .; v_call: TRBV19; cdr3_nt: TGTGCCAGTAGTATCGGGGTTGAGCAGTTCTTC; cdr3_aa: CASSIGVEQFF
j_call: TRBJ1-1; clone_size: .; d_call: .; v_call: TRBV19; cdr3_nt: TGTGCCAGTAGTATAGCGGCAGGTGTGAACACTGAAGCTTTCTTT; cdr3_aa: CASSIAAGVNTEAFF
j_call: TRBJ2-1; clone_size: .; d_call: TRBD1; v_call: TRBV27; cdr3_nt: TGTGCCAGCAGTGCCGGGACAGGGCCTTACAGCTCCTACAATGAGCAGTTCTTC; cdr3_aa: CASSAGTGPYSSYNEQFF
j_call: TRBJ2-7; clone_size: .; d_call: .; v_call: TRBV6-5; cdr3_nt: TGTGCCAGCAAGGAGGGGCCGGGGGGCCGGAGGGAGTACTTC; cdr3_aa: CASKEGPGGRREYF
j_call: TRBJ1-2; clone_size: .; d_call: .; v_call: TRBV3-1/TRBV3-2; cdr3_nt: TGTGCCAGCAGCCAAGATTCGGCCTATGGCTACACCTTC; cdr3_aa: CASSQDSAYGYTF
j_call: TRBJ1-1; clone_size: once; d_call: .; v_call: TRBV5-1; cdr3_nt: TGCGCCAGCAGCTTGGAACGGGCTCAGACTGAAGCTTTCTTT; cdr3_aa: CASSLERAQTEAFF
j_call: TRBJ2-1; clone_size: few; d_call: .; v_call: TRBV12-5; cdr3_nt: TGTGCTAGTGCCCCCGACTCCAGCTCCTACAATGAGCAGTTCTTC; cdr3_aa: CASAPDSSSYNEQFF
j_call: TRBJ1-1; clone_size: .; d_call: .; v_call: TRBV20-1; cdr3_nt: TGCAGTGCTAGAAATTCGCATGAAGCTTTCTTT; cdr3_aa: CSARNSHEAFF
j_call: TRBJ2-7; clone_size: .; d_call: .; v_call: TRBV7-2; cdr3_nt: TGTGCCAGCAGCAGAGACTCCGGTCCCGGTGGGGAGCAGTACTTC; cdr3_aa: CASSRDSGPGGEQYF
j_call: TRBJ1-6; clone_size: .; d_call: .; v_call: TRBV28; cdr3_nt: TGTGCCAGCAGTGAAATCGACGGATACGTCCACTTT; cdr3_aa: CASSEIDGYVHF
j_call: TRBJ1-2; clone_size: .; d_call: TRBD1; v_call: TRBV3-1/TRBV3-2; cdr3_nt: TGTGCCAGCAGCCCCCAGGACAGGGTGATTAACTATGGCTACACCTTC; cdr3_aa: CASSPQDRVINYGYTF
j_call: TRBJ1-1; clone_size: .; d_call: .; v_call: TRBV19; cdr3_nt: TGTGCCAGTAAGGCGGCAATGAACACTGAAGCTTTCTTT; cdr3_aa: CASKAAMNTEAFF
j_call: TRBJ1-1; clone_size: once; d_call: .; v_call: TRBV10-2; cdr3_nt: TGCGCCAGCAGTGAACGGTCGGTCACTGAAGCTTTCTTT; cdr3_aa: CASSERSVTEAFF
j_call: TRBJ2-1; clone_size: .; d_call: TRBD2; v_call: TRBV5-1; cdr3_nt: TGCGCCAGCAGCTTGGTACCGGGGACTAGCGGGAGCTCCTACAATGAGCAGTTCTTC; cdr3_aa: CASSLVPGTSGSSYNEQFF
j_call: TRBJ1-4; clone_size: .; d_call: .; v_call: TRBV6-1; cdr3_nt: TGTGCCAGCAGTGACCGGGACACCTTAACTAATGAAAAACTGTTTTTT; cdr3_aa: CASSDRDTLTNEKLFF
j_call: TRBJ1-5; clone_size: .; d_call: TRBD1; v_call: TRBV30; cdr3_nt: TGTGCCTGGAGTCCCGGGACAGGGTATTGGCAGCCCCAGCATTTT; cdr3_aa: CAWSPGTGYWQPQHF
j_call: TRBJ1-1; clone_size: .; d_call: .; v_call: TRBV30; cdr3_nt: TGTGCCTGGAGGGGTATCGCACAGAGATCTCAAGCTTTCTTT; cdr3_aa: CAWRGIAQRSQAFF
j_call: TRBJ2-5; clone_size: .; d_call: TRBD2; v_call: TRBV5-1; cdr3_nt: TGCGCCAGCAGGATCCCTAGGGGAGCGGGAGATGGAGAGACCCAGTACTTC; cdr3_aa: CASRIPRGAGDGETQYF
j_call: TRBJ1-1; clone_size: few; d_call: .; v_call: TRBV7-9; cdr3_nt: TGTGCCAGCAGCTTAACAGGTGCTGGGACTGAAGCTTTCTTT; cdr3_aa: CASSLTGAGTEAFF
j_call: TRBJ2-1; clone_size: .; d_call: .; v_call: TRBV19; cdr3_nt: TGTGCCAGTAGTATTGGGAGTGGTAGACTAGAAGGTGACAATGAGCAGTTCTTC; cdr3_aa: CASSIGSGRLEGDNEQFF
j_call: TRBJ1-1; clone_size: .; d_call: .; v_call: TRBV10-3; cdr3_nt: TGTGCCATCAGTCTAGGGAACACTGAAGCTTTCTTT; cdr3_aa: CAISLGNTEAFF
j_call: TRBJ2-7; clone_size: .; d_call: .; v_call: TRBV5-1; cdr3_nt: TGCGCCAGCAGCTTGGTTCTCGCCTACGAGCAGTACTTC; cdr3_aa: CASSLVLAYEQYF
j_call: TRBJ2-1; clone_size: .; d_call: TRBD2; v_call: TRBV11-2; cdr3_nt: TGTGCCAGCAGCTTCCAGCGGGACTACAATGAGCAGTTCTTC; cdr3_aa: CASSFQRDYNEQFF
j_call: TRBJ2-1; clone_size: .; d_call: .; v_call: TRBV30; cdr3_nt: TGTGCCTGGAGTTTAGGCGATGAGCAGTTCTTC; cdr3_aa: CAWSLGDEQFF
j_call: TRBJ2-1; clone_size: .; d_call: TRBD2; v_call: TRBV2; cdr3_nt: TGTGCCAGCAACAGCGGGAGTAATGAGCAGTTCTTC; cdr3_aa: CASNSGSNEQFF
j_call: TRBJ2-2; clone_size: .; d_call: .; v_call: TRBV21-1; cdr3_nt: TGTGCCAGCAGCAGGCCGGGCCCGGTTCTTAGGAACACCGGGGAGCTGTTTTTT; cdr3_aa: CASSRPGPVLRNTGELFF